This T cell receptor (beta chain) was recovered during a study of blood T cell repertoires in COVID-19. Study background: Collection of acute and convalescent COVID-19 samples took place in the United States, Italy and Spain. T cells, B-cell-depleted T cells, or PBMCs supplied cDNA or gDNA.

Data came from immunoSEQ multiplex PCR; TCRdb stores just in-frame clones and leaves some out. The data hold 52,000 or so clones, with 85% to 90% observed a single time. This clone qualifies as medium-sized. The TCR comes from a human donor in a cohort sampled during active COVID-19. The sequenced sample consisted of peripheral blood.

The CDR3 DNA reads TGTGCCAGCAGCCATATAACCGGGGAGCTGTTTTTT. This codes for CASSHITGELFF. V gene TRBV4-2 combines with J gene TRBJ2-2; D gene ambiguous. This CDR3 region has 12 residues. The V end was cut by 3 bases, the J end by 5 bases, with 4 bases between. Looked up from germline, CDR1 is LGHNA and CDR2 is YNFKEQ.